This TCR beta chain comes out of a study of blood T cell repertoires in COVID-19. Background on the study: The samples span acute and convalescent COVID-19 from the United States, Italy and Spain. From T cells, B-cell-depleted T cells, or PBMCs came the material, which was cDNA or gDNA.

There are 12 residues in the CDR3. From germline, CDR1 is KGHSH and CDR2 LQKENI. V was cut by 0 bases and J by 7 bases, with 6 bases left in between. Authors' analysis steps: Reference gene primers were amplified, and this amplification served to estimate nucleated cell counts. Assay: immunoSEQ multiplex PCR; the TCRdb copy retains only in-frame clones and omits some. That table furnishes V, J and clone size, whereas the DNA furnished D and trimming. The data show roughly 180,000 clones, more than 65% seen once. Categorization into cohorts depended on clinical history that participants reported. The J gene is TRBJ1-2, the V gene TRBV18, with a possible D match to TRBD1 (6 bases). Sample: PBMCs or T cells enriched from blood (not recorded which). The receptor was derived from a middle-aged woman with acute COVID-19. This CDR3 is CASSPPGAGYTF. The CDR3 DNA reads TGTGCCAGCTCACCACCGGGGGCTGGCTACACCTTC.